The 3 T cell receptor beta chains listed next were all sequenced from one sample in a study of naive and memory T cell subsets. The beta constant-region primer was an equimolar mix of two oligonucleotides covering TRBC1 and TRBC2. Four rounds of PCR amplified the ligated cDNA using nested alpha and beta constant-region primers plus SP2. MiXCR, applied by TCRdb to the UMI-ligation and nested PCR reads, yields one record per CDR3 protein. In the table there are about 18,000 distinct CDR3 sequences, just over 8.5% of which are singletons. The source material was central memory CD8+ T cells from blood. The receptor set was obtained from a human donor in good health.

This clonotype was seen many times. The V and J genes are TRBV29-1 and TRBJ1-2; possible D gene TRBD1, 5 bases. Per the germline V gene, CDR1 is SQVTM and CDR2 is ANQGSEA. This CDR3 has 12 residues. CDR3 loop: CNVGDGNYGYTF. The CDR3, as DNA: TGCAATGTAGGGGATGGTAACTATGGCTACACCTTC.

The table lists this clonotype with a few counts. The V call is TRBV4-3, the J call TRBJ1-1; D is unresolved. The CDR3 runs to 12 residues. Germline loops: CDR1 LGHNA, CDR2 YSLEER. Deletions cut 1 base from V and 3 bases from J, with 3 bases between. The CDR3 loop reads CASSQGDTEAFF. The CDR3 bases are TGCGCCAGCAGCCAAGGGGACACTGAAGCTTTCTTT.

This clonotype was detected many times. The V and J genes are TRBV7-9 and TRBJ2-1; 12 bases align to TRBD2. The length of the CDR3 is 15 residues. Germline assignment: CDR1 SEHNR and CDR2 FQNEAQ (reference sequence). The J segment lost 8 bases and the V segment lost 5 bases, leaving 7 bases of the junction unmatched. Here the CDR3 reads CASSRTSGVDDEQFF. In DNA, the CDR3 is TGTGCCAGCAGCCGGACTAGCGGGGTAGATGATGAGCAGTTCTTC.